The sequence of this T cell receptor beta chain was determined in a study of identical twins. This clonotype was found many times. TCRdb used MiXCR to reprocess the 5' RACE reads, holding one entry per CDR3 protein. Altogether hundreds of thousands of distinct CDR3 sequences are present, around 20% being singletons, with the ten largest covering approximately 4.5%. V was cut by 2 bases and J by 7 bases, with 12 bases left in between. The germline CDR1 and CDR2 sequences are DFQATT and SNEGSKA (reference sequence). The CDR3 sequence is 13 residues long. These data were also reused for a study on T cells expressing NK-cell markers. Per that study: The eight sequenced donors comprised seven who were HCMV-seropositive and one who was seronegative.

Sequencing was carried out using PBMCs. This TCR derives from a woman under 30 in good health. The rearrangement uses TRBV20-1 and TRBJ2-4, with a weak D call TRBD2 (5 bases). CDR3 nucleotide sequence: TGCAGTGCTAGAACTAGTATTAGGAACATTCAGTACTTC. Its protein is CSARTSIRNIQYF.